This entry lists 13 T cell receptor beta chains sequenced from one sample in a study of cytomegalovirus exposure and HLA in healthy donors (dated by TCRdb to the late 2010s). The method was the immunoSEQ multiplex PCR assay. For the multiplex PCR, a mixture combining 60 forward primers for TCR Vbeta segments and 13 reverse primers for TCR Jbeta segments was used. The clones in this table, taken by TCRdb from immuneACCESS, are in-frame only. Not every clone is retained; where verified, under half of the shortfall comes from an unresolved V gene, and the cause of the rest is unknown. Counted in this sample were over 100,000 clones; about four fifths of them appeared once. Clones ranked in the top ten supply 22% of the sample. Source material: PBMCs. Every receptor here comes from a man aged 30 to 45 in good health and CMV-seropositive.

The sample holds a few counts of this clone. The chain employs TRBV7-8 and TRBJ2-7, with 11 positions matching TRBD2. J lost 5 bases, V lost 5 bases, and 8 bases had no gene match. This CDR3 is 15 amino acids long. Germline V CDR1 and CDR2: SGHVS, FQNEAQ. CDR3 protein: CASSRSGRALDEQYV. The DNA of the CDR3 is TGTGCCAGCAGCCGTAGCGGGAGGGCTTTGGACGAGCAGTACGTC.

The chain joins TRBV6-1 to TRBJ2-7; a weak D match, TRBD2 (6 bases). Looked up from germline, CDR1 is MNHNS and CDR2 is SASEGT. This CDR3 spans 14 amino acids. V lost 5 bases, J lost 2 bases, and 13 bases lay in between. CDR3 sequence reads: CASSPPGGTYEQYF. The CDR3 region has the DNA TGTGCCAGCAGTCCCCCCGGGGGTACCTACGAGCAGTACTTC.

The chain is built from TRBV27 and TRBJ1-2, with 7 bases lining up with TRBD1. Germline CDR1 and CDR2: MNHEY and SMNVEV (reference sequence). This CDR3 has 15 amino acids. With V trimmed by 4 bases and J by 2 bases, 7 bases remained unmatched. For the CDR3, the DNA is TGTGCCAGCAGTTGGATGAAGGGGGCAAACTATGGCTACACCTTC. It is translated as CASSWMKGANYGYTF.

The V gene is TRBV5-1, the J gene TRBJ2-2; the match to TRBD2 covers 12 bases. Germline V CDR1 and CDR2: SGHRS, YFSETQ. The CDR3 runs 16 residues. J gave up 4 bases and V 4 bases, and 5 bases lay outside the gene matches. Written as DNA, the CDR3 is TGCGCCAGCAGCACCCTAGCGGGGGGGGGCACCGGGGAGCTGTTTTTT. Its translation: CASSTLAGGGTGELFF.

J is TRBJ2-1 and V is TRBV7-2, with 11 bases matching TRBD2. V lost 6 bases, J lost 7 bases, and 5 bases stayed unmatched. The CDR3 sequence is 14 residues long. Germline V lookup: CDR1 SGHTA, CDR2 FQGNSA. The CDR3 nucleotides are TGTGCCAGCAGACAGACTAGCGGGGTAAATGAGCAGTTCTTC. Its translation: CASRQTSGVNEQFF. The entire variable domain, with the rest obtained from reference TRBV7-2 and TRBJ2-1, is as follows: GAGVSQSPSNKVTEKGKDVELRCDPISGHTALYWYRQSLGQGLEFLIYFQGNSAPDKSGLPSDRFSAERTGGSVSTLTIQRTQQEDSAVYLCASRQTSGVNEQFFGPGTRLTVL.

The chain carries TRBV7-8 and TRBJ2-3; D is perhaps TRBD2 (6 bases). Germline-derived CDR1 and CDR2 are SGHVS and FQNEAQ. The CDR3 spans 16 residues. The germline V and J ends were trimmed by 0 bases and 7 bases, with 17 bases remaining between them. Here the CDR3 reads CASSLAGTGEDHTQYF. Written as DNA, the CDR3 is TGTGCCAGCAGCTTAGCCGGGACGGGGGAAGATCATACGCAGTATTTT.

The V and J genes are TRBV19 and TRBJ1-6; 8 nucleotides align to TRBD1. With V trimmed by 5 bases and J by 7 bases, 10 bases remained unmatched. The CDR3 is 16 residues long. CDR1 is LNHDA and CDR2 is SQIVND in the germline V gene (reference sequence). This CDR3 is CASSRRSGTGNSPLHF. In DNA form, the CDR3 reads TGTGCCAGTAGTCGACGTTCCGGGACAGGCAATTCACCCCTCCACTTT.

The genes are TRBV10-2 and TRBJ2-6, with a tentative D call TRBD1 (6 bases). Trimming took 8 bases from V and 0 from J, leaving 14 bases between them. Looked up from germline, CDR1 is WSHSY and CDR2 is SAAADI. The CDR3 has 16 amino acids. CDR3 nucleotides: TGCGCCAGCGTTGGACAGACGGTCTCTGGGGCCAACGTCCTGACTTTC. Translated: CASVGQTVSGANVLTF.

V is TRBV9 and J is TRBJ1-6; D gene ambiguous. Trimming cost V 0 bases and J 9 bases, with 7 bases left between them. CDR1 and CDR2 (germline): SGDLS, YYNGEE. CDR3 length equals 13 residues. CDR3 loop: CASSVAPSSPLHF. DNA for the CDR3: TGTGCCAGCAGCGTAGCTCCTAGTTCACCCCTCCACTTT. Full variable domain (rest looked up from reference TRBV9 and TRBJ1-6): DSGVTQTPKHLITATGQRVTLRCSPRSGDLSVYWYQQSLDQGLQFLIQYYNGEERAKGNILERFSAQQFPDLHSELNLSSLELGDSALYFCASSVAPSSPLHFGNGTRLTVT.

V gene TRBV13 combines with J gene TRBJ1-1; no firm D call. The CDR3 is made up of 13 amino acids. Germline V CDR1 and CDR2: PRHDT, FYEKMQ (reference sequence). V was clipped by 4 bases and J by 0 bases, with 6 bases between them. The CDR3 DNA reads TGTGCCAGCAGCTCTACCCTGAACACTGAAGCTTTCTTT. This gives the protein CASSSTLNTEAFF.

Of note for this clone: The junction shows a germline mismatch at one end, possibly a read error. The gene calls are TRBV5-1 and TRBJ1-2, with 10 bases aligning to TRBD1. This CDR3 is built from 15 residues. Per the germline V gene, CDR1 is SGHRS and CDR2 is YFSETQ. CDR3 amino acids: CASSLGQGLIYGYTF. CDR3 sequence (DNA): TGTGCCAGCAGCTTGGGACAGGGGCTAATCTATGGCTACACCTTC.

This chain links TRBV9 with TRBJ2-1; possibly TRBD1 for D (5 bases). Deletions cut 4 bases from V and 6 bases from J, with 20 bases between. CDR1 and CDR2 from the germline V gene are SGDLS and YYNGEE. There are 16 residues in the CDR3. CDR3 DNA: TGTGCCAGCAGCCCCCGCCTTGGGGCAGGGATCAATGAGCAGTTCTTC. Its translation: CASSPRLGAGINEQFF. The variable domain in full, completed from reference TRBV9 and TRBJ2-1, reads DSGVTQTPKHLITATGQRVTLRCSPRSGDLSVYWYQQSLDQGLQFLIQYYNGEERAKGNILERFSAQQFPDLHSELNLSSLELGDSALYFCASSPRLGAGINEQFFGPGTRLTVL.

V gene TRBV29-1 combines with J gene TRBJ1-1; the D is unclear. Between the trimmed V and J ends, which lost 6 bases and 6 bases, there was a span of 17 bases. There are 13 residues in the CDR3. Germline assignment: CDR1 SQVTM and CDR2 ANQGSEA. The CDR3: CSVPMDSWAEAFF. CDR3 in DNA: TGCAGCGTACCCATGGACTCATGGGCTGAAGCTTTCTTT.